Below, 21 T cell receptor beta chains from the same sample are listed, as sequenced in a study of blood T cells in healthy people across ages. The use of a sample-barcoded 5' primer and a J-beta primer mix characterized a second PCR of about 7 to 12 cycles. TCRdb called the 5' RACE reads again in MiXCR, with one record for every CDR3 protein. The table has around 1,600,000 distinct CDR3 sequences, approximately 43% seen once; the top ten hold under 5%. Material for sequencing was blood. The receptor source for this set is a woman younger than 30 in good health.

This clonotype was found a few times. The chain has TRBV5-4 and TRBJ2-1; TRBD1 agrees at 8 bases. V lost 2 bases and J lost 4; bases outside the gene matches: 11. Looked up from germline, CDR1 is SGHNT and CDR2 is YYREEE (reference sequence). This CDR3 contains 17 residues. This CDR3 is CASSFAPRQGAYNEQFF. CDR3 nucleotides: TGTGCCAGCAGCTTTGCCCCCCGGCAGGGGGCTTACAATGAGCAGTTCTTC.

This sequence joins TRBV6-2 or TRBV6-3 and TRBJ1-5, with 9 bases identical to TRBD1. Looked up from germline, CDR1 is MNHEY and CDR2 is SVGEGT. V dropped 4 bases and J dropped 2; count of bases not matched to a gene: 9. This CDR3 is built from 17 residues. CDR3 DNA: TGTGCCAGCAGTTTCTCGGGACAGGGAGTGCGCAATCAGCCCCAGCATTTT. Protein product: CASSFSGQGVRNQPQHF.

V and J are TRBV11-2 and TRBJ2-1; D perhaps matches TRBD2 (5 bases). Per the germline V gene, CDR1 is SGHAT and CDR2 is FQNNGV. This CDR3 comprises 15 residues. The V end was cut by 1 base, the J end by 4 bases, with 11 bases between. Written as DNA, the CDR3 is TGTGCCAGCAGCTTAGGACTACTCCCTTACAATGAGCAGTTCTTC. It encodes CASSLGLLPYNEQFF.

The chain links TRBV7-9 to TRBJ2-4; tentative D call: TRBD2 (5 bases). The end of the DNA fits TRBJ2-7 better, so the J call may be wrong. The CDR3 contains 14 residues. Looked up from germline, CDR1 is SEHNR and CDR2 is FQNEAQ (reference sequence). The CDR3 region has the DNA TGTGCCAGCAGCGTAGACGCGGCGGGCTACGAGCAGTACTTC. Amino acids: CASSVDAAGYEQYF.

The V call is TRBV12-3 or TRBV12-4, the J call TRBJ2-5; D is uncertain. The CDR3 runs 11 residues. The V and J ends lost 6 bases and 11 bases respectively, with 13 bases between them. In DNA, the CDR3 is TGTGCCAGCAGATACGGCCATGAGCAGTACTTC. As protein: CASRYGHEQYF.

In its sample, this clonotype was seen a few times. CDR3 DNA sequence: TGCGCCAGCAGCCAAGTTTGGACACTCTTTACGCCCCAGCATTTT. Its protein is CASSQVWTLFTPQHF. The chain links TRBV4-1 to TRBJ1-5; maybe TRBD1 (5 bases). The V end was cut by 1 base, the J end by 9 bases, with 16 bases between. Germline V lookup: CDR1 MGHRA, CDR2 YSYEKL. The CDR3 spans 15 residues.

As regards this clonotype: A single base separates this from a much larger clone, so it may be a read error. This chain connects TRBV10-3 to TRBJ1-2; 7 bases fit TRBD1. From germline, CDR1 is ENHRY and CDR2 SYGVKD. CDR3 size: 15 residues. The CDR3 region has the DNA TGTACCATCAGTGAGACACCGGGACAGAACTATGGCTACACCTTC. Protein product: CTISETPGQNYGYTF.

This clonotype has more than one count but fewer than ten. The V call is TRBV10-3, the J call TRBJ2-4; D may be TRBD2 (5 bases). This CDR3 has 16 residues. Germline values: CDR1 ENHRY, CDR2 SYGVKD. V was pared by 0 bases and J by 13 bases, with 22 bases between. The CDR3 DNA follows: TGTGCCATCAGTGAGTCGACGAGGACTTTCAATGGGGAGCAGTACTTC. The encoded protein is CAISESTRTFNGEQYF.

This clonotype showed up just a few times. The genes are TRBV9 and TRBJ1-6; D is possibly TRBD1 (5 bases). The CDR3 loop spans 15 amino acids. V lost 0 bases, J lost 5 bases, and 9 bases lay in between. Germline V gene lookup returns CDR1 SGDLS and CDR2 YYNGEE. CDR3 nucleotide sequence: TGTGCCAGCAGCGTAGATGAGACAGATAATTCACCCCTCCACTTT. It translates to CASSVDETDNSPLHF.

The J gene is TRBJ2-3, the V gene TRBV6-5; D is perhaps TRBD1 (5 bases). Germline CDR1 and CDR2: MNHEY and SVGAGI. The CDR3 totals 15 residues. The V gene lost 0 bases and the J gene lost 2 bases, with 9 bases spanning the gap. DNA of the CDR3: TGTGCCAGCAGTTACTCGAAAGGGGACACAGATACGCAGTATTTT. Amino acid sequence: CASSYSKGDTDTQYF.

CDR3 region: CSAGLVGGSYEQYF. The DNA of the CDR3 is TGCAGTGCTGGCCTAGTCGGGGGTTCCTACGAGCAGTACTTC. This chain uses TRBV20-1 with TRBJ2-7; TRBD2 might be the D (6 bases). Per germline, CDR1 DFQATT and CDR2 SNEGSKA (reference sequence). The CDR3 sequence is 14 residues long. V was shortened by 5 bases and J by 1 base, with 15 bases between the two germline ends.

The V and J genes are TRBV20-1 and TRBJ1-5; D is unclear. Trimming took 0 bases from V and 5 from J, leaving 2 bases between them. The CDR3 is 11 amino acids. Germline lookup yields CDR1 DFQATT and CDR2 SNEGSKA (reference sequence). In DNA form, the CDR3 reads TGCAGTGCTAGAGAGGATCAGCCCCAGCATTTT. Encoded protein: CSAREDQPQHF.

This clonotype was detected only once. The chain joins TRBV25-1 to TRBJ2-7; 7 bases align to TRBD1. V lost 4 bases, J lost 10 bases, and 13 bases stayed unmatched. The CDR3 length is 14 residues. Germline values: CDR1 MGHDK, CDR2 SYGVNS. CDR3 in DNA: TGTGCCAGCAGTGCCTCCTGGGACAGAGCCAAACAGTACTTC. The encoded protein is CASSASWDRAKQYF.

This clonotype was found a few times. The chain is built from TRBV12-3 or TRBV12-4 and TRBJ1-6, with D unclear. CDR3 length: 13 residues. V gave up 3 bases and J gave up 13 bases, with 13 bases separating them. In DNA, the CDR3 is TGTGCCAGCAGTTTCTACCTTACAGTTCCCCTCCACTTT. Protein sequence: CASSFYLTVPLHF.

In its sample, this clonotype was seen a few times. The rearrangement joins TRBV24-1 to TRBJ1-5, with a possible D match to TRBD1 (6 bases). Deletions cut 3 bases from V and 4 bases from J, with 12 bases between. The CDR3 sequence is 15 residues long. Per germline, CDR1 KGHDR and CDR2 SFDVKD. The CDR3 DNA is TGTGCCACCAGTGATCCACAGGGAAAGAATCAGCCCCAGCATTTT. Translated: CATSDPQGKNQPQHF.

This clonotype showed up just a few times. The chain uses TRBV29-1 and TRBJ2-5; 11 bases are shared with TRBD2. This CDR3 is built from 14 residues. The germline V gene has CDR1 SQVTM and CDR2 ANQGSEA. With 5 bases clipped from V and 4 bases from J, the junction kept 6 bases outside the gene matches. CDR3 DNA: TGCAGCGTTTCGGGACTAGCGGTACGAGAGACCCAGTACTTC. It specifies CSVSGLAVRETQYF.

The chain uses TRBV18 and TRBJ2-1; D not certain. Trimming removed 3 bases at V and 13 bases at J, with 10 bases between. Germline V gene sequence: CDR1 KGHSH, CDR2 LQKENI. This CDR3 is 11 amino acids long. The CDR3 DNA reads TGTGCCAGCTCACCCTCAGAGACCCAGTTCTTC. Amino acid sequence: CASSPSETQFF.

This clonotype has only a few counts. The gene calls are TRBV2 and TRBJ1-1, with D tentatively TRBD1 (5 bases). Trimming took 1 base from V and 5 from J, leaving 11 bases between them. CDR3 size: 14 residues. Germline CDR1 SNHLY, CDR2 FYNNEI. The CDR3 region is CASSEEGYVTEAFF. In nucleotides, the CDR3 is TGTGCCAGCAGTGAAGAGGGGTACGTGACTGAAGCTTTCTTT.

The V call is TRBV25-1, the J call TRBJ1-2, with 11 bases that match TRBD1. The junction had 7 bases not matched to a gene; V was cut back by 2 bases and J by 8 bases. Germline-derived CDR1 and CDR2 are MGHDK and SYGVNS. This CDR3 comprises 15 residues. The CDR3 spells CASSEIGQGARGYTF. In DNA form, the CDR3 reads TGTGCCAGCAGTGAAATAGGACAGGGGGCGCGAGGCTACACCTTC.

This chain uses TRBV4-3 with TRBJ2-3, with 8 bases lining up with TRBD1. V lost 0 bases and J lost 6; bases outside the gene matches: 5. The V gene's germline CDR1 is LGHNA and CDR2 YSLEER. CDR3 length: 15 amino acids. CDR3 region: CASSQEDRGIDTQYF. The CDR3 coding sequence is TGCGCCAGCAGCCAAGAAGACAGGGGCATCGATACGCAGTATTTT.

This clonotype was seen more than once but under ten times. V is TRBV6-5 and J is TRBJ2-5; 7 bases map to TRBD1. V lost 4 bases, J lost 11 bases, and 16 bases stayed unmatched. The germline CDR1 and CDR2 sequences are MNHEY and SVGAGI. This CDR3 region has 15 residues. CDR3 region: CASSWARQGGGVQYF. The CDR3 nucleotides read TGTGCCAGCAGTTGGGCCCGACAGGGTGGTGGCGTGCAGTACTTC.